The 10 T cell receptor beta chains given below trace back to one sample, sequenced in a study of T cell repertoires in cytomegalovirus infection. TCRdb re-called the reads with MiXCR, one entry per CDR3 protein. The sample records about 530,000 distinct CDR3 sequences, less than 30% being singletons. Sequenced sample: PBMCs. These receptors came from a human donor in good health (CMV status not recorded). Some clones in this sample may be carry-over from other donors' samples.

In its sample, this clonotype was seen a few times. The V and J genes are TRBV24-1 and TRBJ2-5; tentative D call: TRBD2 (6 bases). The V end lost 3 bases, the J end lost 11 bases, and 12 bases lay between the germline ends. The germline V gene has CDR1 KGHDR and CDR2 SFDVKD. The length of the CDR3 is 12 residues. This chain's CDR3 is CATSDLRDLQYF. CDR3 bases: TGTGCCACCAGTGATCTAAGGGACTTACAGTACTTC.

This clonotype was found a few times. The DNA for the CDR3 is TGCAGTGCATCGAGGGGAGAGGCGGGAGGCAGGAATGAGCAGTTCTTC. This gives the protein CSASRGEAGGRNEQFF. The rearrangement links TRBV20-1 to TRBJ2-1; 8 bases are a match to TRBD2. Trimming cost V 6 bases and J 7 bases; bases outside gene matches: 17. The CDR3 covers 16 residues. CDR1 and CDR2 from the germline V gene are DFQATT and SNEGSKA (reference sequence).

The chain couples TRBV6-6 to TRBJ1-3, with 11 nucleotides matching TRBD1. There are 16 residues in the CDR3. CDR1 is MNHNY, CDR2 SVGAGI, per germline (reference sequence). The V segment lost 2 bases and the J segment 3 bases; nucleotides outside the gene matches: 3. CDR3 sequence (DNA): TGTGCCAGCAGTTACGCGGACAGGGGGCATGGAAACACCATATATTTT. Translated: CASSYADRGHGNTIYF.

The V call is TRBV10-3, the J call TRBJ2-1; 13 bases fit TRBD2. This CDR3 has 17 amino acids. Trimming cost V 2 bases and J 9 bases; bases outside gene matches: 10. Germline lookup yields CDR1 ENHRY and CDR2 SYGVKD. This chain's CDR3 is CAISEPWTSGSQGEQFF. The CDR3 DNA is TGTGCCATCAGTGAGCCTTGGACTAGCGGGAGTCAGGGTGAGCAGTTCTTC.

In this sample, this clonotype turned up many times. This chain uses TRBV7-2 with TRBJ2-7, with D possibly matching TRBD2 (6 bases). This CDR3 region has 16 residues. V gave up 2 bases and J gave up 3 bases, with 17 bases separating them. CDR1 is SGHTA and CDR2 is FQGNSA in the germline V gene. CDR3 region: CASSLHSGGLSYEQYV. The CDR3 DNA reads TGTGCCAGCAGCTTACATAGTGGGGGACTCAGCTACGAGCAGTACGTC.

This clonotype was picked up many times. V gene TRBV7-2 combines with J gene TRBJ2-3; D remains unclear. This CDR3 comprises 12 residues. Germline loops: CDR1 SGHTA, CDR2 FQGNSA. The V gene lost 1 base and the J gene lost 6 bases, with 5 bases spanning the gap. The CDR3 DNA follows: TGTGCCAGCAGCTTAGGGCCGGATACGCAGTATTTT. Protein: CASSLGPDTQYF.

This clonotype appeared a few times. The chain joins TRBV6-1 to TRBJ2-7; possibly TRBD2 for D (6 bases). The V gene's germline CDR1 is MNHNS and CDR2 SASEGT. Trimming shortened V by 3 bases and J by 6 bases, and 27 bases separated the two germline ends. The CDR3 contains 18 residues. This CDR3 is CASSDSGTRLVGPSEQYF. The CDR3 coding sequence is TGTGCCAGCAGTGATTCCGGGACTCGACTTGTAGGGCCATCCGAGCAGTACTTC.

This clonotype was seen only a few times. The chain is built from TRBV5-4 and TRBJ1-1, with D unresolved. The CDR3 is 16 amino acids. Germline loops: CDR1 SGHNT, CDR2 YYREEE (reference sequence). Deletions cut 0 bases from V and 1 base from J, with 13 bases between. CDR3 DNA sequence: TGTGCCAGCAGCTTGGCCGTGGGCAGCCCGAACACTGAAGCTTTCTTT. This gives the protein CASSLAVGSPNTEAFF.

The chain uses TRBV24-1 and TRBJ2-4, with 9 bases fitting TRBD1. CDR3 length: 18 amino acids. Per germline, CDR1 KGHDR and CDR2 SFDVKD. With V trimmed by 6 bases and J by 3 bases, 14 bases remained unmatched. The DNA of the CDR3 is TGTGCCACCAGTACGTCGGACAGGGGAAGAGAGGACAAAAACATTCAGTACTTC. Its protein product is CATSTSDRGREDKNIQYF.

This clonotype has a count of ten or more. The V and J genes are TRBV7-2 and TRBJ2-7; 8 positions match TRBD2. Trimming took 6 bases from V and 4 from J; bases not matched to a gene: 8. Germline CDR1 and CDR2: SGHTA and FQGNSA. CDR3 size: 14 residues. CDR3 residues: CASRSGRGDYEQYF. Written as DNA, the CDR3 is TGTGCCAGCAGGAGCGGGAGAGGGGATTACGAGCAGTACTTC.